This T cell receptor beta chain appears in the sequencing data of a study of T-cell memory formation after mild COVID-19. Across the study: The two donors had largely donor-specific TCR clusters. Findings and caveats of the study: Researchers report contracting CD4+ clones mostly in CM and EM, with CD8+ clones in EMRA.

There are 14 residues in the CDR3. V was trimmed by 6 bases and J by 4 bases, leaving 12 bases between them. Barcoded TCR alpha and TCR beta cDNA libraries with UMIs came from 5'RACE using constant-segment primers. TCRdb reanalysed the 5' RACE reads using MiXCR and keeps one entry per CDR3 protein. The repertoire holds 250,000 to 400,000 distinct CDR3 sequences, 14% seen once, with over 20% in the top ten. As for this clonotype: Its antigen is unidentified.

V gene TRBV12-3 or TRBV12-4 combines with J gene TRBJ1-4; D is possibly TRBD1 (5 bases). Sequencing used PBMCs or a T cell subset sorted from them (not recorded which). This receptor was taken from a man between 18 and 35 years old who had mild COVID-19 (a few samples of this study predate the infection). Cell type and time point are not known. DNA of the CDR3: TGTGCCAGCAGCCTTGGTGGACATAATGAAAAACTGTTTTTT. Its translation is CASSLGGHNEKLFF.